The clone carrying this T cell receptor (beta chain) has only a few counts. What it binds is unknown. In germline, CDR1 is MNHEY, CDR2 SMNVEV (reference sequence). V trimming: 2 bases; J trimming: 1 base; junction bases outside the gene matches: 13. This CDR3 has 19 residues. The sample comes from a study of T cell repertoires in cytomegalovirus infection. Study observations and caveats: Based on cumulative public TCR beta family frequency, carriers of CMV plus the relevant HLA were identified. There were HLA-C-restricted CMV-specific TCR beta clonotypes dominating the ex vivo response.

TCRdb independently ran MiXCR on the reads; one entry per CDR3 protein. The table lists roughly 310,000 distinct CDR3 sequences, 25% to 35% of them singletons, with roughly 20% in the top ten. The genes are TRBV27 and TRBJ2-2; 7 nucleotides align to TRBD1. The sample in question was cultured PBMCs, obtained from culture after CMV antigen stimulation. The source of this sequence is a human donor in good health (CMV status not recorded). Some clones in this sample may be carry-over from other donors' samples. CDR3 in amino acids: CASSLPVGRGGKNTGELFF. The DNA of the CDR3 is TGTGCCAGCAGTTTACCCGTGGGTCGAGGGGGCAAGAACACCGGGGAGCTGTTTTTT.